The 25 T cell receptor beta chains below were found in one sample sequenced in a study of beta chain features in type 1 diabetes. As every portion of the isolated RNA was reverse transcribed, the sequencing read expressed TCRB transcripts. Profiling relied on immunoSEQ multiplex PCR, and the TCRdb table lists in-frame clones only, not all of them. Counted here are fewer than 200,000 clones, around 8% occurring once; the ten biggest clones make up 0.65%. Sequences were obtained from central memory CD4+ T cells from blood. These receptor sequences come from a man aged 18-30 years in good health.

The rearrangement joins TRBV7-3 to TRBJ2-5, with 8 bases aligning to TRBD2. V shed 5 bases and J 5 bases; nucleotides not matched to a gene: 10. Germline assignment: CDR1 SGHTA and CDR2 FQGTGA. CDR3 length: 15 amino acids. CDR3 sequence: CASSRQAGAGETQYF. The DNA for the CDR3 is TGTGCCAGCAGCCGTCAAGCGGGGGCAGGGGAGACCCAGTACTTC. Full variable domain (remainder filled in from reference TRBV7-3 and TRBJ2-5): GAGVSQTPSNKVTEKGKYVELRCDPISGHTALYWYRQSLGQGPEFLIYFQGTGAADDSGLPNDRFFAVRPEGSVSTLKIQRTERGDSAVYLCASSRQAGAGETQYFGPGTRLLVL.

This clone has ten or more counts. DNA of the CDR3: TGTGCCAGCGACAATGGCTACGAGCAGTACTTC. It codes for CASDNGYEQYF. The chain combines TRBV6-6 with TRBJ2-7; D unresolved. V was clipped by 8 bases and J by 3 bases, with 8 bases between them. CDR3 length equals 11 residues. Germline assignment: CDR1 MNHNY and CDR2 SVGAGI (reference sequence).

The chain employs TRBV28 and TRBJ2-2, with D maybe TRBD1 (6 bases). V lost 7 bases, J lost 3 bases, and 15 bases lay in between. This CDR3 has 15 amino acids. Germline assignment: CDR1 MDHEN and CDR2 SYDVKM. The CDR3 protein is CASTPSQGYTGELFF. CDR3 nucleotide sequence: TGTGCCAGCACCCCTTCACAGGGCTACACCGGGGAGCTGTTTTTT.

The chain has TRBV5-6 and TRBJ1-5; D ambiguous. Germline V lookup: CDR1 SGHDT, CDR2 YYEEEE. The CDR3 is made up of 14 amino acids. The germline V and J ends were trimmed by 1 base and 9 bases, with 14 bases remaining between them. The CDR3 DNA is TGTGCCAGCAGCTTGAGAAACCCGACGGGGCCCCAGCATTTT. It translates to CASSLRNPTGPQHF.

CDR3 nucleotide sequence: TGTGCCAGCAGCTTAGTGGGTAGCGGGAGAGGCGAATACAATGAGCAGTTCTTC. This gives the protein CASSLVGSGRGEYNEQFF. The chain uses TRBV7-2 and TRBJ2-1, with 9 bases matching TRBD2. V was clipped by 1 base and J by 4 bases; unmatched bases: 11. This CDR3 has 18 amino acids. The germline CDR1 and CDR2 sequences are SGHTA and FQGNSA.

In this sample, this clone turned up a few times. CDR3 region: CASSLGPVANSPLHF. The CDR3 nucleotides read TGTGCCAGCAGCTTAGGTCCGGTTGCTAATTCACCCCTCCACTTT. The genes are TRBV7-2 and TRBJ1-6; D not resolved. The V gene lost 1 base and the J gene lost 6 bases, with 10 bases spanning the gap. Germline lookup yields CDR1 SGHTA and CDR2 FQGNSA. The CDR3 totals 15 residues.

This clone was counted at least ten times. The rearrangement joins TRBV29-1 to TRBJ2-1; TRBD2 is a possible D gene (5 bases). Germline values: CDR1 SQVTM, CDR2 ANQGSEA. The CDR3 consists of 11 residues. CDR3 coding DNA: TGCAGTGCCGGGGAGCACAATGAGCAGTTCTTC. Its protein product is CSAGEHNEQFF.

Only a few counts were recorded for this clone. The chain employs TRBV4-3 and TRBJ1-1; 9 bases are a match to TRBD1. Per the germline V gene, CDR1 is LGHNA and CDR2 is YSLEER. This CDR3 region has 16 residues. V was pared by 2 bases and J by 3 bases, with 7 bases of the junction left unmatched. The CDR3 DNA reads as TGCGCCAGCAGCCAACTACCACAGGGGGCGGACACTGAAGCTTTCTTT. It encodes CASSQLPQGADTEAFF.

The rearrangement uses TRBV28 and TRBJ2-5; 7 nucleotides align to TRBD1. Germline V gene data show CDR1 as MDHEN and CDR2 as SYDVKM. The CDR3 is 15 amino acids. V lost 2 bases to trimming and J lost 2 bases; unmatched junction nucleotides: 5. CDR3 loop: CASSLGGQLQETQYF. The CDR3 DNA reads TGTGCCAGCAGTTTAGGGGGACAGCTACAAGAGACCCAGTACTTC.

The chain couples TRBV10-3 to TRBJ2-7, with D possibly TRBD1 on 5 matching bases. The CDR3 is made up of 14 amino acids. In germline, CDR1 is ENHRY, CDR2 SYGVKD. V gave up 4 bases and J gave up 2 bases, with 12 bases separating them. The CDR3 nucleotides read TGTGCCATCAGTGCACTCCAAGGGGCCTACGAGCAGTACTTC. This codes for CAISALQGAYEQYF.

The V call is TRBV7-7, the J call TRBJ2-5; 9 nucleotides line up with TRBD1. V gave up 2 bases and J gave up 3 bases; unmatched junction bases: 10. The CDR3 length is 17 residues. Germline CDR1 SSHAT, CDR2 FNYEAQ (reference sequence). CDR3 sequence (DNA): TGTGCCAGCAGCTTACCGAATTCGGGGACAGGGAAAGAGACCCAGTACTTC. Translated, it gives CASSLPNSGTGKETQYF.

The rearrangement joins TRBV7-2 to TRBJ2-2; TRBD1 matches 8 bases. CDR1 is SGHTA, CDR2 FQGNSA, per germline. With V trimmed by 7 bases and J by 7 bases, 5 bases remained unmatched. The CDR3 consists of 13 residues. This CDR3 reads CASIYRGDGELFF. The CDR3 nucleotides read TGTGCCAGCATCTACAGGGGGGACGGGGAGCTGTTTTTT.

This clone has just a few counts. The chain employs TRBV5-4 and TRBJ2-3; no definite D call. Trimming removed 1 base at V and 0 bases at J, with 6 bases between. Germline-derived CDR1 and CDR2 are SGHNT and YYREEE (reference sequence). This CDR3 has 14 residues. The CDR3 region is CASSLRVSTDTQYF. The CDR3 DNA reads TGTGCCAGCAGCTTGCGAGTGAGCACAGATACGCAGTATTTT.

V is TRBV15 and J is TRBJ2-7; D is ambiguous. Trimming pared 0 bases from V and 2 bases from J, leaving 11 bases between. Per germline, CDR1 LNHNV and CDR2 YYDKDF (reference sequence). The CDR3 is 15 residues long. The CDR3 nucleotides are TGTGCCACCAGCAGAGATCCCCGCGGAGCCTACGAGCAGTACTTC. Its translation: CATSRDPRGAYEQYF.

This clone was counted a few times. The chain has TRBV7-2 and TRBJ1-6; D is perhaps TRBD1 (5 bases). Germline V lookup: CDR1 SGHTA, CDR2 FQGNSA. Trimming stripped 5 bases from V and 11 bases from J, with 19 bases between. The CDR3 extends over 15 amino acids. The CDR3 reads CASSPGTVGGAPLHF. The CDR3, as DNA: TGTGCCAGCAGCCCCGGGACGGTGGGGGGAGCACCCCTCCACTTT. Filled out from reference TRBV7-2 and TRBJ1-6, the complete variable domain reads GAGVSQSPSNKVTEKGKDVELRCDPISGHTALYWYRQSLGQGLEFLIYFQGNSAPDKSGLPSDRFSAERTGGSVSTLTIQRTQQEDSAVYLCASSPGTVGGAPLHFGNGTRLTVT.

This chain joins TRBV5-1 and TRBJ2-1; 10 bases are shared with TRBD2. The CDR3 runs to 18 residues. The V segment lost 0 bases and the J segment 6 bases; nucleotides outside the gene matches: 12. Germline-derived CDR1 and CDR2 are SGHRS and YFSETQ. CDR3 DNA: TGCGCCAGCAGCTTGGGCCGACTAGCGGGCTCTTTGTCCAATGAGCAGTTCTTC. Its protein product is CASSLGRLAGSLSNEQFF. The whole variable domain, filled in from reference TRBV5-1 and TRBJ2-1, reads KAGVTQTPRYLIKTRGQQVTLSCSPISGHRSVSWYQQTPGQGLQFLFEYFSETQRNKGNFPGRFSGRQFSNSRSEMNVSTLELGDSALYLCASSLGRLAGSLSNEQFFGPGTRLTVL.

This clone occurred a few times. The chain couples TRBV15 to TRBJ1-1; weak D call: TRBD1 (5 bases). The CDR3 spans 15 residues. Germline lookup yields CDR1 LNHNV and CDR2 YYDKDF (reference sequence). V was pared by 8 bases and J by 1 base, with 17 bases between. As DNA, the CDR3 is TGTGCCACCTATTCTACCGGACACGGGAACACTGAAGCTTTCTTT. This translates into CATYSTGHGNTEAFF.

The chain employs TRBV5-5 and TRBJ2-7; 9 bases agree with TRBD2. Germline lookup yields CDR1 SGHKS and CDR2 YYEKEE (reference sequence). J was trimmed by 3 bases and V by 4 bases; bases with no gene match: 8. The CDR3 is made up of 15 amino acids. The CDR3 loop reads CASSPGLAEGYEQYF. In DNA form, the CDR3 reads TGTGCCAGCAGCCCGGGACTAGCTGAAGGCTACGAGCAGTACTTC.

This clone occurred a few times. The gene calls are TRBV28 and TRBJ1-2, with D unresolved. V was cut by 6 bases and J by 2 bases, with 19 bases left in between. Germline V gene data show CDR1 as MDHEN and CDR2 as SYDVKM. The CDR3 consists of 16 residues. The CDR3 DNA reads TGTGCCAGCAGCGACCCTGCTGGAGGAGGCAACTATGGCTACACCTTC. Protein sequence: CASSDPAGGGNYGYTF.

This clone appeared a few times. V usage is TRBV28 and J usage is TRBJ2-1, with 11 positions matching TRBD1. The V segment lost 3 bases and the J segment 1 base; nucleotides outside the gene matches: 5. The CDR3 is made up of 17 amino acids. CDR1 and CDR2 (germline): MDHEN, SYDVKM. CDR3 DNA: TGTGCCAGCAGTTTGGCGGACAGGGGGCATTCCTACAATGAGCAGTTCTTC. Translated, it gives CASSLADRGHSYNEQFF.

This clone has just a few counts. The rearrangement joins TRBV5-4 to TRBJ2-7; 7 bases fit TRBD1. The CDR3 spans 13 residues. With V trimmed by 2 bases and J by 6 bases, 5 bases remained unmatched. The germline V gene has CDR1 SGHNT and CDR2 YYREEE (reference sequence). CDR3 nucleotides: TGTGCCAGCAGCTTTGACAGGGATTTCGAGCAGTACTTC. This sequence encodes CASSFDRDFEQYF.

This chain links TRBV4-3 with TRBJ2-7, with TRBD2 as a possible D gene (6 bases). The CDR3 runs 15 residues. Trimming pared 0 bases from V and 2 bases from J, leaving 11 bases between. Germline assignment: CDR1 LGHNA and CDR2 YSLEER. The DNA for the CDR3 is TGCGCCAGCAGCCAAGATAGTGGGGGGACCTACGAGCAGTACTTC. Protein sequence: CASSQDSGGTYEQYF.

Only a few counts were recorded for this clone. V usage is TRBV15 and J usage is TRBJ2-1; TRBD2 agrees at 10 bases. The CDR3 totals 15 residues. V dropped 4 bases and J dropped 7; count of bases not matched to a gene: 7. The germline gives CDR1 LNHNV, CDR2 YYDKDF (reference sequence). The CDR3 region is CATSKAGGKFNEQFF. The CDR3 DNA reads TGTGCCACCAGCAAAGCGGGAGGGAAATTTAATGAGCAGTTCTTC.

This clone occurred a few times. This chain links TRBV7-2 with TRBJ2-2; weak D call: TRBD1 (6 bases). This CDR3 contains 15 residues. Germline V gene data show CDR1 as SGHTA and CDR2 as FQGNSA. V lost 5 bases, J lost 7 bases, and 17 bases lay in between. The DNA of the CDR3 is TGTGCCAGCAGCAAACACAGGGAGAGTGGCGGGGAGCTGTTTTTT. This encodes CASSKHRESGGELFF.

There are a few counts of this clone. This chain links TRBV10-3 with TRBJ2-5; 8 bases line up with TRBD1. Germline loops: CDR1 ENHRY, CDR2 SYGVKD. V trimming: 6 bases; J trimming: 5 bases; junction bases outside the gene matches: 8. The CDR3 runs 14 residues. CDR3 sequence: CAIRTQGAGETQYF. DNA for the CDR3: TGTGCCATCAGGACCCAGGGGGCGGGGGAGACCCAGTACTTC.